These 15 T cell receptor beta chains were all obtained from the same sample, sequenced in a study of blood T cells in healthy people across ages. Together with a sample-barcoded 5' primer, a J-beta primer mix was included in a second PCR lasting about 7 to 11 cycles. TCRdb reprocessed the 5' RACE reads via MiXCR and lists one record per CDR3 protein. Among some 710,000 distinct CDR3 sequences listed, about a fifth were seen once. Sequenced: blood. Receptor source: a man between 70 and 80 years old in good health.

The genes are TRBV20-1 and TRBJ2-1; D uncertain. Germline V gene data show CDR1 as DFQATT and CDR2 as SNEGSKA (reference sequence). Trimming removed 1 base at V and 0 bases at J, with 7 bases between. The CDR3 covers 14 residues. For the CDR3, the DNA is TGCAGTGCTAGAGGGCCGGGCTCCTACAATGAGCAGTTCTTC. It yields the protein CSARGPGSYNEQFF.

The chain carries TRBV11-2 and TRBJ2-5; D gene ambiguous. V dropped 7 bases and J dropped 5 bases, with 11 bases sitting between them. CDR1 and CDR2 (germline): SGHAT, FQNNGV. There are 12 residues in the CDR3. The CDR3, as DNA: TGTGCCAGCAACTCGGCCAGGGAGACCCAGTACTTC. This translates into CASNSARETQYF. Filled out from reference TRBV11-2 and TRBJ2-5, the complete variable domain reads EAGVAQSPRYKIIEKRQSVAFWCNPISGHATLYWYQQILGQGPKLLIQFQNNGVVDDSQLPKDRFSAERLKGVDSTLKIQPAKLEDSAVYLCASNSARETQYFGPGTRLLVL.

The rearrangement uses TRBV6-6 and TRBJ2-5; D is perhaps TRBD1 or TRBD2 (6 bases each). V was shortened by 7 bases and J by 2 bases, with 11 bases between the two germline ends. CDR1 is MNHNY and CDR2 is SVGAGI in the germline V gene (reference sequence). The CDR3 loop spans 13 amino acids. The CDR3 is CASKGGSQETQYF. CDR3 nucleotides: TGTGCCAGCAAAGGGGGGAGTCAAGAGACCCAGTACTTC.

This chain uses TRBV12-3 or TRBV12-4 with TRBJ2-4, with 9 bases fitting TRBD2. V was clipped by 1 base and J by 3 bases; unmatched bases: 4. This CDR3 region has 16 residues. Here the CDR3 DNA reads TGTGCCAGCAGTTTAGAAGGGACTAGCTACAAAAACATTCAGTACTTC. Protein sequence: CASSLEGTSYKNIQYF.

This clonotype was seen only a few times. The chain has TRBV27 and TRBJ2-3; D possibly matches TRBD1 or TRBD2 (6 bases each). This CDR3 spans 13 amino acids. Looked up from germline, CDR1 is MNHEY and CDR2 is SMNVEV (reference sequence). Trimming took 4 bases from V and 5 from J, leaving 10 bases between them. Written as DNA, the CDR3 is TGTGCCAGCAGTTGGGGGGCTGGAGATACGCAGTATTTT. Its translation is CASSWGAGDTQYF.

V is TRBV18 and J is TRBJ1-2, with 9 bases matching TRBD1. Per germline, CDR1 KGHSH and CDR2 LQKENI. V trimming: 2 bases; J trimming: 6 bases; junction bases outside the gene matches: 7. The CDR3 loop spans 15 amino acids. CDR3 sequence: CASSPTAGQGNGYTF. DNA of the CDR3: TGTGCCAGCTCACCAACAGCGGGACAGGGAAATGGCTACACCTTC.

V is TRBV11-2 and J is TRBJ2-6; D remains unclear. There are 19 residues in the CDR3. CDR1 and CDR2 from the germline V gene are SGHAT and FQNNGV. With 3 bases removed from V and 0 bases from J, the gap between germline ends came to 18 bases. This CDR3 is CASSFLPRRLYSGANVLTF. The CDR3 DNA follows: TGTGCCAGCAGCTTCCTCCCTAGGCGGCTCTACTCTGGGGCCAACGTCCTGACTTTC.

This rearrangement joins TRBV5-1 to TRBJ2-7; either TRBD1 or TRBD2 may fit D (5 bases each). The germline V gene encodes CDR1 SGHRS and CDR2 YFSETQ. The CDR3 is made up of 14 amino acids. Trimming stripped 2 bases from V and 2 bases from J, with 11 bases between. CDR3 DNA: TGCGCCAGCAGCTTTAATATGGGACCCTACGAGCAGTACTTC. The encoded protein is CASSFNMGPYEQYF.

The V and J genes are TRBV12-3 or TRBV12-4 and TRBJ1-2; D is possibly TRBD1 (6 bases). The CDR3 runs 12 residues. Trimming cost V 5 bases and J 8 bases, with 12 bases left between them. The CDR3 region has the DNA TGTGCCAGCAGTAACAGGGTGTACGGCTACACCTTC. Translation: CASSNRVYGYTF.

This clonotype occurred many times. The chain couples TRBV7-9 to TRBJ1-4; 7 bases line up with TRBD1. CDR1 is SEHNR, CDR2 FQNEAQ, per germline (reference sequence). CDR3 length: 14 residues. V lost 5 bases and J lost 5; bases outside the gene matches: 5. The CDR3: CASSTGTANEKLFF. The CDR3 nucleotides are TGTGCCAGCAGCACCGGGACAGCAAATGAAAAACTGTTTTTT.

A few counts support this clonotype. J is TRBJ1-4 and V is TRBV5-1, with a tentative D call TRBD1 (6 bases). The CDR3 sequence is 16 residues long. With 4 bases removed from V and 1 base from J, the gap between germline ends came to 14 bases. The germline gives CDR1 SGHRS, CDR2 YFSETQ. The CDR3: CASSVQGSKTNEKLFF. The CDR3 region has the DNA TGCGCCAGCAGCGTACAGGGATCAAAAACTAATGAAAAACTGTTTTTT.

In this sample, this clonotype turned up a few times. The CDR3 nucleotides read TGTGCCAGCAGTTCCTCAAAGACAGGGACCTACTATGGCTACACCTTC. Translating it yields CASSSSKTGTYYGYTF. J is TRBJ1-2 and V is TRBV27; 7 bases are a match to TRBD1. V was clipped by 4 bases and J by 3 bases; unmatched bases: 11. The CDR3 is 16 residues long. In germline, CDR1 is MNHEY, CDR2 SMNVEV (reference sequence).

The chain links TRBV6-6 to TRBJ2-1, with unresolved D. The CDR3 is 14 residues long. Trimming took 7 bases from V and 8 from J, leaving 18 bases between them. The germline V gene encodes CDR1 MNHNY and CDR2 SVGAGI (reference sequence). The CDR3: CASNPLVTGDEQFF. The CDR3 region has the DNA TGTGCCAGCAACCCCCTGGTCACCGGCGATGAGCAGTTCTTC.

The V call is TRBV19, the J call TRBJ1-1, with a weak D call TRBD1 (5 bases). The CDR3 runs to 14 residues. V lost 1 base to trimming and J lost 8 bases, with 14 bases between them. The V gene's germline CDR1 is LNHDA and CDR2 SQIVND (reference sequence). CDR3 coding DNA: TGTGCCAGTAGTATAGGCCGAGAGGGGAGCGAAGCTTTCTTT. Translated, it gives CASSIGREGSEAFF.

The chain couples TRBV7-2 to TRBJ2-4; 8 positions match TRBD1. Per germline, CDR1 SGHTA and CDR2 FQGNSA. After removal of 6 bases from V and 11 bases from J, the junction contained 9 bases not matched to a gene. The CDR3 runs to 13 residues. The CDR3 region is CASSGQGMTVQYF. The CDR3 region has the DNA TGTGCCAGCAGTGGACAGGGAATGACGGTTCAGTACTTC.